This T cell receptor (beta chain) was recorded in a study of blood T cell repertoires in COVID-19. Study-level information: Material from acute and convalescent COVID-19 was sourced from the United States, Italy and Spain.

The J segment lost 4 bases and the V segment lost 5 bases, leaving 10 bases of the junction unmatched. Per the germline V gene, CDR1 is SGHNT and CDR2 is YENEEA. This CDR3 contains 16 residues. Per the authors' pipeline: Estimation of nucleated cell counts relied on the amplification of reference gene primers. Data came from immunoSEQ multiplex PCR; TCRdb stores just in-frame clones and leaves some out. V, J and clone size derive from that table, while D and trimming were established from the DNA sequence. The repertoire holds a few hundred thousand clones, with 89% as singletons. The sample was peripheral blood. The sequence was collected from a woman in her twenties or thirties with COVID-19, enrolled during active disease. V usage is TRBV11-3 and J usage is TRBJ2-2, with 7 bases that match TRBD1. The CDR3, as DNA: TGTGCCAGCAGCCCAAACCCACAGGGGTTCACCGGGGAGCTGTTTTTT. This codes for CASSPNPQGFTGELFF.